Presented here are 30 T cell receptor beta chains from one specimen sequenced in a study of OX40 agonist ivuxolimab in advanced cancers. Sequenced by immunoSEQ multiplex PCR; TCRdb stores in-frame clones only, minus some. This table holds about 100,000 clones, about 88% found once. The sample here was CD4+ or CD8+ T cells sorted from blood, taken in a trial of the OX40 agonist ivuxolimab. The source is an adult with an advanced solid tumor such as melanoma, head and neck, liver or kidney cancer.

The rearrangement uses TRBV5-6 and TRBJ2-5; tentatively, D is TRBD2 (5 bases). The J call may not be correct, given that the DNA end is closer to TRBJ2-7. The CDR3 is made up of 16 amino acids. The germline V gene encodes CDR1 SGHDT and CDR2 YYEEEE. The CDR3 loop reads CASSFRGGKGSYEQYF. In nucleotides, the CDR3 is TGTGCCAGCAGCTTCCGGGGTGGAAAGGGCTCCTACGAGCAGTACTTC.

The CDR3 region is CASSYRETGTEAFF. DNA of the CDR3: TGCGCCAGCAGCTACAGGGAGACGGGCACTGAAGCTTTCTTT. This chain joins TRBV4-1 and TRBJ1-1, with a weak D call TRBD1 (6 bases). Looked up from germline, CDR1 is MGHRA and CDR2 is YSYEKL. Trimming pared 5 bases from V and 4 bases from J, leaving 14 bases between. This CDR3 has 14 residues.

This chain connects TRBV6-1 to TRBJ1-6; a possible D gene is TRBD1 (6 bases). Per the germline V gene, CDR1 is MNHNS and CDR2 is SASEGT. Deletions cut 8 bases from V and 9 bases from J, with 20 bases between. This CDR3 region has 15 residues. In DNA, the CDR3 is TGTGCCAGCGTACTGGGGCTACAGGGAAGTTCACCCCTCCACTTT. It is translated as CASVLGLQGSSPLHF.

The V and J genes are TRBV5-1 and TRBJ1-4; no reliable D call. The CDR3 contains 16 residues. Germline V lookup: CDR1 SGHRS, CDR2 YFSETQ. V lost 0 bases and J lost 0, with 9 bases in between. The CDR3, as DNA: TGCGCCAGCAGCTTGGAGGGAAGGACAACTAATGAAAAACTGTTTTTT. This codes for CASSLEGRTTNEKLFF. Looking up the rest from reference TRBV5-1 and TRBJ1-4 gives the full variable domain: KAGVTQTPRYLIKTRGQQVTLSCSPISGHRSVSWYQQTPGQGLQFLFEYFSETQRNKGNFPGRFSGRQFSNSRSEMNVSTLELGDSALYLCASSLEGRTTNEKLFFGSGTQLSVL.

The J gene is TRBJ2-7, the V gene TRBV29-1; no clear D. The germline V and J ends were trimmed by 3 bases and 2 bases, with 11 bases remaining between them. Germline V CDR1 and CDR2: SQVTM, ANQGSEA. CDR3 length equals 13 residues. In nucleotides, the CDR3 is TGCAGCGTTGATAGTGGCAGTACCTACGAGCAGTACTTC. The encoded protein is CSVDSGSTYEQYF.

The chain links TRBV10-3 to TRBJ1-5, with D unclear. The CDR3 consists of 14 residues. The germline V gene has CDR1 ENHRY and CDR2 SYGVKD. Trimming stripped 10 bases from V and 4 bases from J, with 17 bases between. This CDR3 is CASSGKVRNQPQHF. In nucleotides, the CDR3 is TGTGCCAGTTCCGGGAAGGTGCGGAATCAGCCCCAGCATTTT.

The chain links TRBV20-1 to TRBJ2-3; D is unclear. Germline assignment: CDR1 DFQATT and CDR2 SNEGSKA (reference sequence). The CDR3 has 10 amino acids. Here the CDR3 reads CTPLTDTQYF. CDR3 nucleotide sequence: TGCACCCCACTAACTGATACGCAGTATTTT.

The V and J genes are TRBV10-2 and TRBJ1-6, with 7 positions matching TRBD1. Trimming removed 4 bases from V and 6 bases from J; junction bases left unmatched: 18. The CDR3 sequence is 19 residues long. Germline V gene lookup returns CDR1 WSHSY and CDR2 SAAADI. CDR3 amino acids: CASSGGQSSAMTRNSPLHF. The CDR3 nucleotides read TGCGCCAGCAGTGGGGGACAGAGTTCTGCGATGACGCGTAATTCACCCCTCCACTTT.

This clone was recorded only once. The rearrangement joins TRBV5-1 to TRBJ2-7, with 9 bases fitting TRBD1. Germline CDR1 and CDR2: SGHRS and YFSETQ. CDR3 length: 14 residues. With V trimmed by 3 bases and J by 7 bases, 8 bases remained unmatched. CDR3 nucleotides: TGCGCCAGCAGCTCTACAGGGGGCGCGGGGGAGCAGTACTTC. Its protein product is CASSSTGGAGEQYF.

In DNA form, the CDR3 reads TGTGCCAGCAGCTTGCGGGCGGGAGTGGTGACCCAGTACTTC. Its translation: CASSLRAGVVTQYF. The chain carries TRBV5-4 and TRBJ2-5; 7 positions match TRBD2. This CDR3 is 14 amino acids long. The trim removed 1 base at V and 7 bases at J, leaving 7 bases unmatched. The germline CDR1 and CDR2 sequences are SGHNT and YYREEE (reference sequence). Based on the CDR3 plus reference TRBV5-4 and TRBJ2-5, the full variable domain is ETGVTQSPTHLIKTRGQQVTLRCSSQSGHNTVSWYQQALGQGPQFIFQYYREEENGRGNFPPRFSGLQFPNYSSELNVNALELDDSALYLCASSLRAGVVTQYFGPGTRLLVL.

The V gene is TRBV18, the J gene TRBJ1-5; 9 nucleotides line up with TRBD1. Germline assignment: CDR1 KGHSH and CDR2 LQKENI. With 3 bases clipped from V and 3 bases from J, the junction kept 6 bases outside the gene matches. The CDR3 consists of 16 residues. Here the CDR3 reads CASSPETGGANQPQHF. In DNA, the CDR3 is TGTGCCAGCTCACCCGAGACAGGGGGTGCCAATCAGCCCCAGCATTTT.

The rearrangement uses TRBV28 and TRBJ1-4, with D hard to call. Trimming took 4 bases from V and 0 from J, leaving 9 bases between them. CDR3 length equals 15 residues. Germline V gives CDR1 MDHEN, CDR2 SYDVKM. CDR3 sequence reads: CASSSGFPTNEKLFF. The CDR3 bases are TGTGCCAGCAGTTCCGGGTTTCCAACTAATGAAAAACTGTTTTTT.

This chain links TRBV2 with TRBJ1-6; D is perhaps TRBD1 (5 bases). CDR1 and CDR2 (germline): SNHLY, FYNNEI. This CDR3 contains 14 residues. The V gene lost 7 bases and the J gene lost 10 bases, with 17 bases spanning the gap. CDR3 in amino acids: CASTPNGGGSPLHF. The CDR3 bases are TGTGCCAGCACTCCGAATGGGGGAGGCTCACCCCTCCACTTT. Combining the CDR3 with reference TRBV2 and TRBJ1-6 gives the whole variable domain EPEVTQTPSHQVTQMGQEVILRCVPISNHLYFYWYRQILGQKVEFLVSFYNNEISEKSEIFDDQFSVERPDGSNFTLKIRSTKLEDSAMYFCASTPNGGGSPLHFGNGTRLTVT.

The chain combines TRBV6-5 with TRBJ2-7; 9 nucleotides match TRBD2. The CDR3 extends over 15 amino acids. Trimming removed 3 bases from V and 5 bases from J; junction bases left unmatched: 8. Germline CDR1 reads MNHEY; CDR2 reads SVGAGI. Here the CDR3 DNA reads TGTGCCAGCAGTTATTCTAGCGGGAATCGGGACGAGCAGTACTTC. It encodes CASSYSSGNRDEQYF.

The chain uses TRBV18 and TRBJ2-2; a weak D match, TRBD1 (5 bases). Trimming removed 6 bases at V and 1 base at J, with 9 bases between. The germline V gene has CDR1 KGHSH and CDR2 LQKENI. CDR3 length: 14 residues. The CDR3: CASSSTGNTGELFF. DNA for the CDR3: TGTGCCAGCTCGTCTACAGGGAACACCGGGGAGCTGTTTTTT.

V and J are TRBV28 and TRBJ1-2, with D perhaps TRBD1 (5 bases). Germline CDR1 reads MDHEN; CDR2 reads SYDVKM. V lost 2 bases and J lost 0, with 13 bases in between. There are 16 residues in the CDR3. Written as DNA, the CDR3 is TGTGCCAGCAGTTTACTGGGGGACCCTACTAACTATGGCTACACCTTC. It codes for CASSLLGDPTNYGYTF.

The chain is built from TRBV28 and TRBJ2-7; tentative D call: TRBD2 (6 bases). CDR3 length: 12 amino acids. Per germline, CDR1 MDHEN and CDR2 SYDVKM. Trimming removed 5 bases at V and 6 bases at J, with 11 bases between. The CDR3 here is CASSLTSSEQYF. The CDR3 coding sequence is TGTGCCAGCAGTCTTACTAGCTCCGAGCAGTACTTC.

This sequence joins TRBV5-1 and TRBJ2-3, with 8 bases lining up with TRBD2. Per the germline V gene, CDR1 is SGHRS and CDR2 is YFSETQ. Trimming at V came to 4 bases and at J to 9 bases, leaving 4 bases not matched to a gene. The CDR3 totals 12 residues. CDR3 DNA sequence: TGCGCCAGCAGCCGGGAGGGGGGAACGCAGTATTTT. It encodes CASSREGGTQYF.

The rearrangement links TRBV7-6 to TRBJ2-2, with D unresolved. The V end lost 5 bases, the J end lost 7 bases, and 14 bases lay between the germline ends. Germline V CDR1 and CDR2: SGHVS, FNYEAQ. This CDR3 comprises 14 residues. CDR3 in DNA: TGTGCCAGCAGCATTTTTCCTAGGGACGGGGAGCTGTTTTTT. It yields the protein CASSIFPRDGELFF. Complete variable domain (other parts from reference TRBV7-6 and TRBJ2-2): GAGVSQSPRYKVTKRGQDVALRCDPISGHVSLYWYRQALGQGPEFLTYFNYEAQQDKSGLPNDRFSAERPEGSISTLTIQRTEQRDSAMYRCASSIFPRDGELFFGEGSRLTVL.

The rearrangement joins TRBV29-1 to TRBJ2-2, with D possibly being TRBD1 (5 bases). The CDR3 runs 14 residues. Germline V gives CDR1 SQVTM, CDR2 ANQGSEA. The V gene lost 7 bases and the J gene lost 0 bases, with 12 bases spanning the gap. CDR3 residues: CSGGLTANTGELFF. The DNA of the CDR3 is TGCAGCGGGGGCCTGACAGCGAACACCGGGGAGCTGTTTTTT.

The chain combines TRBV30 with TRBJ2-1, with 9 bases lining up with TRBD2. Losses at the gene ends were 4 bases for V and 7 bases for J; bases not matched to a gene: 11. There are 15 residues in the CDR3. Per germline, CDR1 GTSNPN and CDR2 SVGIG (reference sequence). Here the CDR3 DNA reads TGTGCCTGGACTACCGGGACTAGCAAGATGAATGAGCAGTTCTTC. Its translation is CAWTTGTSKMNEQFF.

V gene TRBV27 combines with J gene TRBJ1-6; 9 bases are shared with TRBD1. The J segment lost 2 bases and the V segment lost 6 bases, leaving 8 bases of the junction unmatched. The length of the CDR3 is 17 residues. CDR1 MNHEY and CDR2 SMNVEV come from the germline V gene (reference sequence). The CDR3 is CASRLDRGLPYNSPLHF. For the CDR3, the DNA is TGTGCCAGCAGACTGGACAGGGGACTCCCCTATAATTCACCCCTCCACTTT.

V and J are TRBV6-5 and TRBJ2-7, with 7 bases fitting TRBD1. After removal of 0 bases from V and 6 bases from J, the junction contained 8 bases not matched to a gene. CDR1 and CDR2 from the germline V gene are MNHEY and SVGAGI. The CDR3 spans 15 residues. The CDR3 sequence: CASSYSRQGRGEQYF. CDR3 nucleotides: TGTGCCAGCAGTTACTCGAGACAGGGAAGGGGCGAGCAGTACTTC.

The rearrangement links TRBV6-6 to TRBJ2-5; D is undetermined. Germline CDR1 MNHNY, CDR2 SVGAGI (reference sequence). V was trimmed by 3 bases and J by 11 bases, leaving 13 bases between them. This CDR3 has 12 residues. CDR3 bases: TGTGCCAGCAGTTATAATATTGAGAAGCAGTACTTC. Protein sequence: CASSYNIEKQYF.

This rearrangement joins TRBV28 to TRBJ2-3; the D gene is possibly TRBD2 (6 bases). CDR3 length: 16 residues. From germline, CDR1 is MDHEN and CDR2 SYDVKM. Deletions cut 5 bases from V and 4 bases from J, with 19 bases between. CDR3: CASSVAGLTLADTQYF. CDR3 bases: TGTGCCAGCAGTGTCGCGGGACTCACTCTCGCAGATACGCAGTATTTT.

V usage is TRBV5-5 and J usage is TRBJ2-5; D gene ambiguous. Between the trimmed V and J ends, which lost 4 bases and 7 bases, there was a span of 14 bases. Germline-derived CDR1 and CDR2 are SGHKS and YYEKEE (reference sequence). This CDR3 is 13 amino acids long. This CDR3 is CASSQEGFRTQYF. The CDR3 DNA is TGTGCCAGCAGCCAGGAAGGTTTCAGGACCCAGTACTTC.

The rearrangement uses TRBV5-1 and TRBJ1-1, with 11 bases matching TRBD1. Germline assignment: CDR1 SGHRS and CDR2 YFSETQ. V lost 7 bases, J lost 0 bases, and 8 bases stayed unmatched. The CDR3 spans 16 residues. The CDR3 protein is CASGYGTGGLNTEAFF. Here the CDR3 DNA reads TGCGCCAGCGGATACGGGACAGGGGGATTGAACACTGAAGCTTTCTTT.

This clone occurred once. The chain uses TRBV23-1 and TRBJ2-7, with 9 bases matching TRBD1. TRBV23-1 is recorded as an ORF, its role being uncertain. Trimming took 6 bases from V and 3 from J; bases not matched to a gene: 12. The CDR3 runs to 16 residues. The CDR3 loop is CASRVLAGTGFYEQYF. In nucleotides, the CDR3 is TGCGCCAGCAGGGTACTGGCCGGGACAGGGTTCTACGAGCAGTACTTC.

The chain carries TRBV9 and TRBJ2-6; no reliable D call. Looked up from germline, CDR1 is SGDLS and CDR2 is YYNGEE. V was shortened by 6 bases and J by 2 bases, with 6 bases between the two germline ends. This CDR3 spans 13 amino acids. The CDR3, as DNA: TGTGCCAGCACCATAACTGGGGCCAACGTCCTGACTTTC. Protein: CASTITGANVLTF.

The V gene is TRBV27, the J gene TRBJ2-7, with D maybe TRBD1 (6 bases). Germline CDR1 reads MNHEY; CDR2 reads SMNVEV (reference sequence). V was shortened by 3 bases and J by 2 bases, with 14 bases between the two germline ends. The CDR3 contains 15 residues. The CDR3 DNA follows: TGTGCCAGCAGTTTCCAGGGGTGGTTAGCCTACGAGCAGTACTTC. Translating it yields CASSFQGWLAYEQYF.